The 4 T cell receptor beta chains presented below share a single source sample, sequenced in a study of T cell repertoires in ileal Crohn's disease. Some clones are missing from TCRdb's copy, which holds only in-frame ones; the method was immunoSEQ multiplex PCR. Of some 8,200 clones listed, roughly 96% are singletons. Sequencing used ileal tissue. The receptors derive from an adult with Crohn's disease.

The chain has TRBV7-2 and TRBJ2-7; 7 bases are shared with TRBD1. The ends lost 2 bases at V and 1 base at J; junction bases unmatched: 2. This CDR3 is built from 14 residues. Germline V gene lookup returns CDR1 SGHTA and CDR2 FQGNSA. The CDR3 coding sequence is TGTGCCAGCAGCTTATGGACAGGATCCTACGAGCAGTACTTC. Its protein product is CASSLWTGSYEQYF.

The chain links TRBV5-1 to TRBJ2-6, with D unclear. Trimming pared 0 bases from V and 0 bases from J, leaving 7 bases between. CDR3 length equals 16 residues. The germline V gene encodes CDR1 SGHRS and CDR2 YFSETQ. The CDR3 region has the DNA TGCGCCAGCAGCTTGGATATGAGCTCTGGGGCCAACGTCCTGACTTTC. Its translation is CASSLDMSSGANVLTF.

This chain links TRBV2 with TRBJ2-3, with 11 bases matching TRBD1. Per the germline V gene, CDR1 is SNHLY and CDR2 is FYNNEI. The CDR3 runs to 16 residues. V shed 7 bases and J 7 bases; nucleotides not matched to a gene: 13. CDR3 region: CASIATGQGARYTQYF. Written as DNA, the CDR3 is TGTGCCAGCATAGCAACTGGACAGGGGGCAAGGTATACGCAGTATTTT.

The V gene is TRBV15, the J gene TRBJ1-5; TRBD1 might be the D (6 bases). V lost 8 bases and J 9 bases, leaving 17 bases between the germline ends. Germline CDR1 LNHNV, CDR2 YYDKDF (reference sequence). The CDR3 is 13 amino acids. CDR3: CATGNRASGPQHF. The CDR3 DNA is TGTGCCACCGGGAACAGGGCCTCTGGGCCCCAGCATTTT.